A selection of T cell receptor beta chains follows, all from one sample in a study of vaccination and CD4 T cells after COVID-19. Using its own MiXCR run on the PCR reads, TCRdb lists one record per CDR3 protein. The sample shows approximately 11,000 distinct CDR3 sequences, about 40% of them seen only once. Their antigens remain unidentified. Sequencing used CD4+ T cells from blood, cultured in vitro. These receptor sequences come from a human donor in good health. Each CDR3 is given with its conserved first and last residue. Each record gives: J gene, clone size, V gene, D gene, CDR3 protein, CDR3 DNA. The D gene is left open where the match is weak. A row's size may be missing; if present it is once, few, many or a size class.

j_call: TRBJ2-5; clone_size: few; v_call: TRBV6-2/TRBV6-3; d_call: NA; cdr3_aa: CASSYWQETQYF; cdr3_nt: TGTGCCAGCAGTTACTGGCAAGAGACCCAGTACTTC
j_call: TRBJ2-1; clone_size: NA; v_call: TRBV6-1; d_call: TRBD2; cdr3_aa: CASTPGYTREGMYNEQFF; cdr3_nt: TGTGCCAGCACTCCCGGATATACGCGGGAGGGTATGTACAATGAGCAGTTCTTC
j_call: TRBJ2-1; clone_size: few; v_call: TRBV6-2/TRBV6-3; d_call: NA; cdr3_aa: CASSSPLTFAYNEQFF; cdr3_nt: TGTGCCAGCAGTTCCCCCTTGACATTTGCCTACAATGAGCAGTTCTTC
j_call: TRBJ1-1; clone_size: NA; v_call: TRBV24-1; d_call: NA; cdr3_aa: CATRGRGGANSEAFF; cdr3_nt: TGTGCCACCAGGGGGAGGGGTGGAGCAAACAGTGAAGCTTTCTTT
j_call: TRBJ2-3; clone_size: NA; v_call: TRBV6-1; d_call: NA; cdr3_aa: CASRDAGAPGDTQYF; cdr3_nt: TGTGCCAGCAGGGACGCAGGGGCTCCGGGAGATACGCAGTATTTT
j_call: TRBJ1-6; clone_size: NA; v_call: TRBV7-2; d_call: NA; cdr3_aa: CASRTADNSPLHF; cdr3_nt: TGTGCCAGCAGGACGGCCGACAATTCACCCCTCCACTTT
j_call: TRBJ1-4; clone_size: NA; v_call: TRBV7-9; d_call: TRBD1; cdr3_aa: CASSFQGAAEKLFF; cdr3_nt: TGTGCCAGCAGCTTCCAGGGGGCAGCTGAAAAACTGTTTTTT
j_call: TRBJ2-7; clone_size: few; v_call: TRBV5-3; d_call: NA; cdr3_aa: CARSLAGANNAYEQYF; cdr3_nt: TGTGCCAGAAGCTTGGCTGGGGCCAACAACGCCTACGAGCAGTACTTC
j_call: TRBJ2-1; clone_size: few; v_call: TRBV20-1; d_call: NA; cdr3_aa: CSARGPYGQPMGNEQFF; cdr3_nt: TGCAGTGCTAGAGGCCCCTATGGACAGCCTATGGGTAATGAGCAGTTCTTC
j_call: TRBJ1-1; clone_size: NA; v_call: TRBV6-1; d_call: NA; cdr3_aa: CASRSRKVGGPKTEAFF; cdr3_nt: TGTGCCAGCAGGTCGAGAAAGGTCGGGGGACCAAAGACTGAAGCTTTCTTT
j_call: TRBJ1-3; clone_size: NA; v_call: TRBV19; d_call: NA; cdr3_aa: CASIPTATGNTIYF; cdr3_nt: TGTGCCAGTATCCCGACTGCAACTGGAAACACCATATATTTT
j_call: TRBJ1-5; clone_size: NA; v_call: TRBV10-2; d_call: NA; cdr3_aa: CASSDRSNQPQHF; cdr3_nt: TGCGCCAGCAGTGATCGGAGTAATCAGCCCCAGCATTTT
j_call: TRBJ2-5; clone_size: NA; v_call: TRBV15; d_call: TRBD2; cdr3_aa: CATKNYGGRIETQYF; cdr3_nt: TGTGCCACCAAAAACTACGGCGGGAGAATCGAGACCCAGTACTTC
j_call: TRBJ2-5; clone_size: NA; v_call: TRBV6-5; d_call: TRBD2; cdr3_aa: CASSYVSGRETQYF; cdr3_nt: TGTGCCAGCAGTTACGTTAGCGGGAGGGAGACCCAGTACTTC
j_call: TRBJ2-1; clone_size: NA; v_call: TRBV24-1; d_call: NA; cdr3_aa: CATSDNLPSYNEQFF; cdr3_nt: TGTGCCACCAGTGACAATTTACCGTCATACAATGAGCAGTTCTTC
j_call: TRBJ2-2; clone_size: few; v_call: TRBV6-1; d_call: TRBD2; cdr3_aa: CASSPRWGGTGELFF; cdr3_nt: TGTGCCAGCAGTCCTAGGTGGGGGGGCACCGGGGAGCTGTTTTTT
j_call: TRBJ2-3; clone_size: few; v_call: TRBV6-5; d_call: TRBD2; cdr3_aa: CASSYGLAGADTQYF; cdr3_nt: TGTGCCAGCAGTTATGGACTAGCGGGAGCAGATACGCAGTATTTT
j_call: TRBJ1-1; clone_size: NA; v_call: TRBV6-1; d_call: NA; cdr3_aa: CASSTSRGAAGRTEAFF; cdr3_nt: TGTGCCAGCAGTACTTCAAGGGGAGCGGCCGGGCGCACTGAAGCTTTCTTT
j_call: TRBJ2-5; clone_size: few; v_call: TRBV20-1; d_call: TRBD2; cdr3_aa: CSATTRDYPRTQYF; cdr3_nt: TGCAGTGCTACCACCCGGGACTACCCCCGAACCCAGTACTTC
j_call: TRBJ1-5; clone_size: few; v_call: TRBV7-9; d_call: NA; cdr3_aa: CASSLGSGVLGNQPQHF; cdr3_nt: TGTGCCAGCAGCTTAGGTTCTGGGGTTTTGGGCAATCAGCCCCAGCATTTT
j_call: TRBJ2-7; clone_size: few; v_call: TRBV27; d_call: TRBD2; cdr3_aa: CASSKGGLASYEQYF; cdr3_nt: TGTGCCAGCAGTAAGGGGGGACTAGCCTCGTACGAGCAGTACTTC
j_call: TRBJ2-1; clone_size: NA; v_call: TRBV24-1; d_call: TRBD2; cdr3_aa: CATSDLAGEGYNEQFF; cdr3_nt: TGTGCCACCAGTGACTTAGCGGGAGAAGGGTACAATGAGCAGTTCTTC